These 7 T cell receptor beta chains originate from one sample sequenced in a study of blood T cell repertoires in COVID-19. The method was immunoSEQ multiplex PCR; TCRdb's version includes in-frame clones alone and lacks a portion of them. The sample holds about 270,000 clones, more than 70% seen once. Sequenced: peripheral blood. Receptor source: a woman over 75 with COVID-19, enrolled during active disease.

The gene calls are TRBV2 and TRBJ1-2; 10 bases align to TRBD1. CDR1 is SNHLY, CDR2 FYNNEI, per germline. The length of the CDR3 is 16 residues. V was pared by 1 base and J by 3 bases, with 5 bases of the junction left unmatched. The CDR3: CASSEGQGAKDYGYTF. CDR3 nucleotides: TGTGCCAGCAGTGAAGGACAGGGGGCGAAGGACTATGGCTACACCTTC.

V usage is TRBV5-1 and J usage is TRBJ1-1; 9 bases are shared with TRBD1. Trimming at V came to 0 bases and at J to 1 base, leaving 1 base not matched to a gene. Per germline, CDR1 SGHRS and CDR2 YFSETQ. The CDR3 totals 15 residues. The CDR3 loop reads CASSLGTGENTEAFF. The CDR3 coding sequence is TGCGCCAGCAGCTTGGGGACAGGGGAGAACACTGAAGCTTTCTTT.

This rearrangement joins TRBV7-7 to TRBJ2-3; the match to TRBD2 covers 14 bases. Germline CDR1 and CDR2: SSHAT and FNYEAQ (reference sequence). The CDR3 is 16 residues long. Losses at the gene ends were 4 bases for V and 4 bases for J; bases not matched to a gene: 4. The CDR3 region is CASSSGLAGGPDTQYF. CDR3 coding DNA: TGTGCCAGCAGCTCCGGACTAGCGGGGGGCCCAGATACGCAGTATTTT.

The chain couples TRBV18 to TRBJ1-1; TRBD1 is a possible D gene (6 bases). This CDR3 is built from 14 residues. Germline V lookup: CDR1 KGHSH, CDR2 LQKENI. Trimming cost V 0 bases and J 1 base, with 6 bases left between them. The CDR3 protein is CASSPPTGNTEAFF. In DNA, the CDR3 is TGTGCCAGCTCACCACCGACAGGGAACACTGAAGCTTTCTTT.

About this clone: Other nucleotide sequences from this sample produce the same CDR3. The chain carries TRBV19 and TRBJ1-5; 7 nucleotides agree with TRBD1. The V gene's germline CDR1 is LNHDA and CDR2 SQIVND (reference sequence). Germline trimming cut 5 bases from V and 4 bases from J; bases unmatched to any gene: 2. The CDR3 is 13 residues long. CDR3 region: CASSETGNQPQHF. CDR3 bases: TGTGCCAGTAGTGAGACAGGGAATCAGCCCCAGCATTTT.

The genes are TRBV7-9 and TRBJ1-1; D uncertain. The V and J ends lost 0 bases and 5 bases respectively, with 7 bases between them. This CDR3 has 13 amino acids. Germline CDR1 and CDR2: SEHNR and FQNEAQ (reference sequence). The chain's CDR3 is CASSLASGTEAFF. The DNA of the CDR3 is TGTGCCAGCAGCTTAGCGTCGGGAACTGAAGCTTTCTTT. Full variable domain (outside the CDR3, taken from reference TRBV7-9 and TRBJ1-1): DTGVSQNPRHKITKRGQNVTFRCDPISEHNRLYWYRQTLGQGPEFLTYFQNEAQLEKSRLLSDRFSAERPKGSFSTLEIQRTEQGDSAMYLCASSLASGTEAFFGQGTRLTVV.

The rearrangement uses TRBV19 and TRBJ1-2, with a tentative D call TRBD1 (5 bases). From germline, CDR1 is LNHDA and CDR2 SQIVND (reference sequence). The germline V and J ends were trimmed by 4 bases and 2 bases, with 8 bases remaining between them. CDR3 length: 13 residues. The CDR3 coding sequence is TGTGCCAGTAGTACGGACACCAACTATGGCTACACCTTC. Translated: CASSTDTNYGYTF. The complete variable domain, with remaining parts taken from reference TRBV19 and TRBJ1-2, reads DGGITQSPKYLFRKEGQNVTLSCEQNLNHDAMYWYRQDPGQGLRLIYYSQIVNDFQKGDIAEGYSVSREKKESFPLTVTSAQKNPTAFYLCASSTDTNYGYTFGSGTRLTVV.